The 27 T cell receptor beta chains below all came from one sample that was sequenced in a study of T cell responses to AZD1222 COVID-19 vaccine. Generated by immunoSEQ multiplex PCR, the TCRdb table keeps only in-frame clones and is missing some. The table has 98,000 or so clones, over 90% seen once. Sequenced material: peripheral blood, taken on day 0 of AZD1222 vaccination. Receptor source: an adult in good health.

This rearrangement joins TRBV30 to TRBJ2-7; 9 nucleotides align to TRBD2. The CDR3 extends over 19 amino acids. J lost 4 bases, V lost 2 bases, and 21 bases had no gene match. Looked up from germline, CDR1 is GTSNPN and CDR2 is SVGIG (reference sequence). Here the CDR3 DNA reads TGTGCCTGGAGTAGGAGGAATAGCGGGAGTGCGGCGTCGTTTTACGAGCAGTACTTC. Translating gives CAWSRRNSGSAASFYEQYF.

V usage is TRBV15 and J usage is TRBJ2-5; TRBD2 matches at 16 bases. The CDR3 totals 17 residues. V was clipped by 5 bases and J by 4 bases; unmatched bases: 7. The germline CDR1 and CDR2 sequences are LNHNV and YYDKDF (reference sequence). The CDR3 bases are TGTGCCACCAGCGGGACTAGCGGGAGGGCCGGTAGAGAGACCCAGTACTTC. This gives the protein CATSGTSGRAGRETQYF. The complete variable domain, with remaining parts taken from reference TRBV15 and TRBJ2-5, reads DAMVIQNPRYQVTQFGKPVTLSCSQTLNHNVMYWYQQKSSQAPKLLFHYYDKDFNNEADTPDNFQSRRPNTSFCFLDIRSPGLGDTAMYLCATSGTSGRAGRETQYFGPGTRLLVL.

The V call is TRBV6-2 or TRBV6-3, the J call TRBJ1-5; D gene ambiguous. This CDR3 contains 12 residues. Between the trimmed V and J ends, which lost 4 bases and 7 bases, there was a span of 8 bases. CDR1 and CDR2 from the germline V gene are MNHEY and SVGEGT. The CDR3 sequence: CASSSSQQPQHF. The CDR3 bases are TGTGCCAGCAGTTCGTCGCAGCAGCCCCAGCATTTT.

V gene TRBV7-2 combines with J gene TRBJ2-7; 10 bases line up with TRBD2. The CDR3 consists of 14 residues. V shed 5 bases and J 2 bases; nucleotides not matched to a gene: 3. Germline V gene data show CDR1 as SGHTA and CDR2 as FQGNSA. The CDR3 loop reads CASSRTSGTYEQYF. The CDR3, as DNA: TGTGCCAGCAGCCGGACTAGCGGAACCTACGAGCAGTACTTC.

The V and J genes are TRBV18 and TRBJ2-7, with TRBD2 matching over 15 bases. CDR3 length: 16 residues. The V gene's germline CDR1 is KGHSH and CDR2 LQKENI. The ends lost 6 bases at V and 6 bases at J; junction bases unmatched: 9. In DNA form, the CDR3 reads TGTGCCAGCTCCCAGGGACTAGCGGGAGGTTTTGGCGAGCAGTACTTC. Amino acid sequence: CASSQGLAGGFGEQYF.

CDR3 DNA sequence: TGCAGCGCTCCGATGTTGGAGACCCAGTACTTC. Residues: CSAPMLETQYF. The V and J genes are TRBV29-1 and TRBJ2-5; no definite D call. Between the trimmed V and J ends, which lost 7 bases and 5 bases, there was a span of 11 bases. The CDR3 extends over 11 amino acids. Germline V gives CDR1 SQVTM, CDR2 ANQGSEA. Full variable domain (rest looked up from reference TRBV29-1 and TRBJ2-5): SAVISQKPSRDICQRGTSLTIQCQVDSQVTMMFWYRQQPGQSLTLIATANQGSEATYESGFVIDKFPISRPNLTFSTLTVSNMSPEDSSIYLCSAPMLETQYFGPGTRLLVL.

The genes are TRBV29-1 and TRBJ2-7; unclear D gene. The germline gives CDR1 SQVTM, CDR2 ANQGSEA. This CDR3 spans 11 amino acids. V lost 4 bases to trimming and J lost 4 bases, with 8 bases between them. As DNA, the CDR3 is TGCAGCGTTGGAGAGGTTTACGAGCAGTACTTC. Translated, it gives CSVGEVYEQYF.

This clone was seen a few times. An end of the junction does not agree with germline; a read error may underlie this. This chain links TRBV6-1 with TRBJ1-2; weak D call: TRBD1 (5 bases). The germline V gene encodes CDR1 MNHNS and CDR2 SASEGT. This CDR3 region has 14 residues. CDR3 residues: CASSDGGLNFGYTF. CDR3 DNA: TGTGCCAGCAGTGACGGGGGACTCAACTTTGGCTACACCTTC.

V is TRBV12-5 and J is TRBJ1-5; D not certain. The CDR3 has 18 amino acids. Trimming pared 1 base from V and 2 bases from J, leaving 18 bases between. Per germline, CDR1 LGHNT and CDR2 FRNRAP. CDR3 DNA sequence: TGTGCTAGTGGTTTGGCCCACAGAGTACCTAGACGCAATCAGCCCCAGCATTTT. Residues: CASGLAHRVPRRNQPQHF.

The chain employs TRBV24-1 and TRBJ2-7, with 9 bases lining up with TRBD1. CDR1 and CDR2 from the germline V gene are KGHDR and SFDVKD. J gave up 3 bases and V 5 bases, and 1 base lay outside the gene matches. The CDR3 has 13 amino acids. The CDR3 nucleotides read TGTGCCACCAGTGGGGGACAGGGCTACGAGCAGTACTTC. Encoded protein: CATSGGQGYEQYF.

The chain recombines TRBV3-1 (or the pseudogene TRBV3-2) with TRBJ2-1; D not certain. V gave up 5 bases and J gave up 0 bases, with 8 bases separating them. Germline V gene lookup returns CDR1 LGHDT and CDR2 YNNKEL (reference sequence). This CDR3 comprises 14 residues. Written as DNA, the CDR3 is TGTGCCAGCAGCGACTCGGCCTCCTACAATGAGCAGTTCTTC. Translated: CASSDSASYNEQFF.

The V gene is TRBV12-3 or TRBV12-4, the J gene TRBJ2-7; no clear D gene. CDR3 length: 11 residues. The ends were cut back, 5 bases at V and 4 bases at J, with 6 bases in the middle. The CDR3 DNA is TGTGCCAGCAGTACCTATTACGAGCAGTACTTC. This gives the protein CASSTYYEQYF.

This chain uses TRBV7-3 with TRBJ1-6; D not certain. The CDR3 is 13 residues long. Trimming stripped 5 bases from V and 7 bases from J, with 9 bases between. CDR1 is SGHTA, CDR2 FQGTGA, per germline. The CDR3 DNA reads TGTGCCAGCAGCCCGAGGGAGAATTCACCCCTCCACTTT. Translating it yields CASSPRENSPLHF.

The gene calls are TRBV27 and TRBJ2-1; D ambiguous. CDR3 size: 16 residues. Germline CDR1 is MNHEY and CDR2 is SMNVEV (reference sequence). Trimming took 2 bases from V and 4 from J, leaving 15 bases between them. CDR3 loop: CASSLRLVGTYNEQFF. The CDR3 bases are TGTGCCAGCAGTTTAAGGTTGGTAGGAACGTACAATGAGCAGTTCTTC.

The chain recombines TRBV10-1 with TRBJ2-6; D ambiguous. This CDR3 comprises 19 residues. Germline lookup yields CDR1 WNHNN and CDR2 SYGVQD (reference sequence). V was cut by 0 bases and J by 2 bases, with 17 bases left in between. The CDR3 is CASSESTPFSGAGANVLTF. The CDR3 nucleotides are TGCGCCAGCAGTGAGTCGACCCCCTTTTCCGGCGCTGGGGCCAACGTCCTGACTTTC.

The chain couples TRBV28 to TRBJ1-1, with unresolved D. The CDR3 has 13 amino acids. V lost 2 bases and J 7 bases, leaving 11 bases between the germline ends. The germline gives CDR1 MDHEN, CDR2 SYDVKM. The CDR3 reads CASSLPVEHEAFF. The DNA of the CDR3 is TGTGCCAGCAGTTTACCCGTCGAACATGAAGCTTTCTTT.

The chain is built from TRBV20-1 and TRBJ2-1; D call uncertain. Germline V gene data show CDR1 as DFQATT and CDR2 as SNEGSKA (reference sequence). The CDR3 sequence is 10 residues long. V shed 7 bases and J shed 4 bases, with 5 bases lying between them. The CDR3 DNA reads TGCAGTGGCGTTTACAATGAGCAGTTCTTC. Translated: CSGVYNEQFF.

A word on this clone: The DNA is omitted, as the CDR3 cannot be located on it reliably, and the CDR3 follows TCRdb's listing. This chain joins TRBV11-2 and TRBJ2-7. The CDR3 sequence runs 13 residues, both termini included. Germline V gives CDR1 SGHAT, CDR2 FQNNGV. The CDR3 protein is CASSFLRAGEQYF.

The chain combines TRBV6-5 with TRBJ1-5, with unresolved D. This CDR3 spans 15 amino acids. Between the trimmed V and J ends, which lost 4 bases and 0 bases, there was a span of 10 bases. Germline-derived CDR1 and CDR2 are MNHEY and SVGAGI. The CDR3 is CASSFRADSNQPQHF. In DNA form, the CDR3 reads TGTGCCAGCAGTTTTCGGGCGGATAGCAATCAGCCCCAGCATTTT.

V usage is TRBV7-9 and J usage is TRBJ1-3, with a weak D call TRBD1 (5 bases). Trimming stripped 0 bases from V and 2 bases from J, with 5 bases between. The CDR3 has 14 residues. From germline, CDR1 is SEHNR and CDR2 FQNEAQ (reference sequence). The CDR3 region is CASSLAGAGNTIYF. In DNA, the CDR3 is TGTGCCAGCAGCTTAGCAGGGGCTGGAAACACCATATATTTT. The full variable domain, rest sourced from reference TRBV7-9 and TRBJ1-3, is DTGVSQNPRHKITKRGQNVTFRCDPISEHNRLYWYRQTLGQGPEFLTYFQNEAQLEKSRLLSDRFSAERPKGSFSTLEIQRTEQGDSAMYLCASSLAGAGNTIYFGEGSWLTVV.

The V call is TRBV18, the J call TRBJ2-5; TRBD1 is a possible D gene (5 bases). Germline values: CDR1 KGHSH, CDR2 LQKENI. The CDR3 consists of 16 residues. The V end lost 2 bases, the J end lost 2 bases, and 15 bases lay between the germline ends. This CDR3 reads CASSPFQGRDQETQYF. CDR3 in DNA: TGTGCCAGCTCACCATTCCAGGGAAGAGATCAAGAGACCCAGTACTTC.

The rearrangement links TRBV19 to TRBJ2-3, with a possible D match to TRBD1 (5 bases). CDR1 and CDR2 (germline): LNHDA, SQIVND (reference sequence). V lost 7 bases and J lost 4, with 18 bases in between. The CDR3 is made up of 15 amino acids. The CDR3 here is CASTPTGKGADTQYF. CDR3 bases: TGTGCCAGTACCCCGACTGGGAAAGGGGCAGATACGCAGTATTTT. The whole variable domain, remainder taken from reference TRBV19 and TRBJ2-3, is DGGITQSPKYLFRKEGQNVTLSCEQNLNHDAMYWYRQDPGQGLRLIYYSQIVNDFQKGDIAEGYSVSREKKESFPLTVTSAQKNPTAFYLCASTPTGKGADTQYFGPGTRLTVL.

The rearrangement joins TRBV27 to TRBJ1-1; D gene uncertain. There are 13 residues in the CDR3. Germline loops: CDR1 MNHEY, CDR2 SMNVEV (reference sequence). Trimming removed 3 bases from V and 3 bases from J, with 8 bases in between. In nucleotides, the CDR3 is TGTGCCAGCAGTTTGCGGGAAGACACTGAAGCTTTCTTT. Protein sequence: CASSLREDTEAFF.

This rearrangement joins TRBV29-1 to TRBJ1-1; D perhaps matches TRBD1 (5 bases). CDR1 is SQVTM, CDR2 ANQGSEA, per germline. With 6 bases removed from V and 5 bases from J, the gap between germline ends came to 16 bases. The CDR3 runs 13 residues. CDR3 coding DNA: TGCAGCGTCTCAGTAGTTGAGGGGACTGAAGCTTTCTTT. Its translation is CSVSVVEGTEAFF.

This chain connects TRBV24-1 to TRBJ2-5; 10 bases line up with TRBD2. The ends lost 1 base at V and 2 bases at J; junction bases unmatched: 3. This CDR3 has 16 amino acids. The germline gives CDR1 KGHDR, CDR2 SFDVKD. The CDR3 loop is CATSDLGTSEQETQYF. CDR3 DNA sequence: TGTGCCACCAGTGATTTAGGGACTAGCGAACAAGAGACCCAGTACTTC.

The gene calls are TRBV7-3 and TRBJ2-3; D ambiguous. V lost 5 bases and J 5 bases, leaving 17 bases between the germline ends. CDR1 SGHTA and CDR2 FQGTGA come from the germline V gene. This CDR3 region has 15 residues. CDR3 sequence: CASSPDLASRDTQYF. As DNA, the CDR3 is TGTGCCAGCAGCCCCGACCTGGCATCCAGAGATACGCAGTATTTT. Based on the CDR3 plus reference TRBV7-3 and TRBJ2-3, the full variable domain is GAGVSQTPSNKVTEKGKYVELRCDPISGHTALYWYRQSLGQGPEFLIYFQGTGAADDSGLPNDRFFAVRPEGSVSTLKIQRTERGDSAVYLCASSPDLASRDTQYFGPGTRLTVL.

J is TRBJ1-1 and V is TRBV7-8; no reliable D call. Deletions cut 4 bases from V and 4 bases from J, with 10 bases between. CDR1 SGHVS and CDR2 FQNEAQ come from the germline V gene. This CDR3 has 13 residues. CDR3 sequence reads: CASSWVGGTEAFF. DNA of the CDR3: TGTGCCAGCAGCTGGGTGGGTGGCACTGAAGCTTTCTTT.